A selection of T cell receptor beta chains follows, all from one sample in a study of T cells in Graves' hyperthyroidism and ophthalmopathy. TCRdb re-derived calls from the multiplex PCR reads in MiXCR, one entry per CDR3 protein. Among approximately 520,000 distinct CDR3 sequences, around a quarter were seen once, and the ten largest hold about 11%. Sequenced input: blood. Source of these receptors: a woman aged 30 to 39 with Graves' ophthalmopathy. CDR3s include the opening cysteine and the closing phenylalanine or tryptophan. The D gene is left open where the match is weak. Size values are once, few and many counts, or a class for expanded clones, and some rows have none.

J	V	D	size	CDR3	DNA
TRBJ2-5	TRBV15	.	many	CATSRRGVQETQYF	TGTGCCACCAGCAGACGGGGAGTCCAAGAGACCCAGTACTTC
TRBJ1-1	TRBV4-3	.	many	CASSQGVGLNTEAFF	TGCGCCAGCAGCCAAGGGGTGGGGTTGAACACTGAAGCTTTCTTT
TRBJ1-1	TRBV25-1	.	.	CASSGPLGVTEAFF	TGTGCCAGCAGTGGACCGCTCGGGGTCACTGAAGCTTTCTTT
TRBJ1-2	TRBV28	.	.	CASSLLRANGYTF	TGTGCCAGCAGTTTATTGAGGGCGAATGGCTACACCTTC
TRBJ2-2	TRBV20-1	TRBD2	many	CSARPLLAEGTGELFF	TGCAGTGCTAGACCCTTACTAGCGGAAGGAACCGGGGAGCTGTTTTTT
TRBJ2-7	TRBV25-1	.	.	CASSSTANFFYEQYF	TGTGCCAGCAGTTCGACTGCGAACTTTTTTTACGAGCAGTACTTC
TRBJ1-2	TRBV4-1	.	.	CASSEDRRGYGYTF	TGCGCCAGCAGCGAAGACAGGCGGGGCTATGGCTACACCTTC
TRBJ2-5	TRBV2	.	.	CASSERDLQETQYF	TGTGCCAGCAGTGAGAGGGATCTCCAAGAGACCCAGTACTTC
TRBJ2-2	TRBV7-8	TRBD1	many	CASSTWDRPGLIGELFF	TGTGCCAGCAGCACTTGGGACAGGCCCGGGCTAATCGGGGAGCTGTTTTTT
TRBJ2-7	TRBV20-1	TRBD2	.	CSASGDFYEQYF	TGCAGTGCAAGCGGGGATTTCTACGAGCAGTACTTC
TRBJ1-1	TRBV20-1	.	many	CSASPTGGVAEAFF	TGCAGTGCTAGTCCAACCGGGGGAGTCGCTGAAGCTTTCTTT
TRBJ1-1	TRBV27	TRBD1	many	CASSLSDTGAVEAFF	TGTGCCAGCAGTTTATCGGATACAGGGGCCGTTGAAGCTTTCTTT
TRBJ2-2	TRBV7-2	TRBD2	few	CASSLPGLVYTGELFF	TGTGCCAGCAGCTTACCGGGACTAGTATACACCGGGGAGCTGTTTTTT
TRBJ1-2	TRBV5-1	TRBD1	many	CASSSDRGGGYTF	TGCGCCAGCAGCTCGGACAGGGGAGGCGGCTACACCTTC
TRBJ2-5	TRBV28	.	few	CASSGGGSGQETQYF	TGTGCCAGCTCTGGGGGCGGGAGTGGCCAAGAGACCCAGTACTTC
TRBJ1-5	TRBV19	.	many	CASSTLQDQPQHF	TGTGCCAGTAGTACATTACAGGATCAGCCCCAGCATTTT
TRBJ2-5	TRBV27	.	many	CASSAGTAYQETQYF	TGTGCCAGCAGTGCAGGGACCGCGTACCAAGAGACCCAGTACTTC
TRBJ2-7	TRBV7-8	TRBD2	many	CASSLDWEGSYEQYF	TGTGCCAGCAGCTTAGACTGGGAGGGATCCTACGAGCAGTACTTC
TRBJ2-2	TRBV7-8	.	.	CASSPSGGLNTGELFF	TGTGCCAGCAGCCCAAGTGGAGGTCTGAACACCGGGGAGCTGTTTTTT
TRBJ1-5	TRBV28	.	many	CATLDRSPSNQPQHF	TGTGCCACCCTAGACAGGAGCCCTAGCAATCAGCCCCAGCATTTT
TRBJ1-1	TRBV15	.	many	CATTHAHGTEAFF	TGTGCCACCACCCACGCCCACGGAACTGAAGCTTTCTTT
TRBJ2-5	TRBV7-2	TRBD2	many	CASSWLAGPQETQYF	TGTGCCAGCAGCTGGCTAGCGGGTCCCCAAGAGACCCAGTACTTC
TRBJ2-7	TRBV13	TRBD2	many	CASSFGTSVSYEQYF	TGTGCCAGCAGCTTCGGGACTAGCGTCTCCTACGAGCAGTACTTC
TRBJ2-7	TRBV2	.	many	CASSRRGVPEQYF	TGTGCCAGCAGTCGGCGCGGAGTTCCCGAGCAGTACTTC
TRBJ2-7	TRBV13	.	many	CASSPKESSYEQYF	TGTGCCAGCAGCCCAAAAGAGAGCTCCTACGAGCAGTACTTC
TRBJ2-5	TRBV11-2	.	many	CASSSTSRDVETQYF	TGTGCCAGCAGCTCGACTTCCAGGGACGTGGAGACCCAGTACTTC
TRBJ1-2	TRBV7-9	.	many	CASSAPLDDRIYGYTF	TGTGCCAGCAGCGCGCCGCTCGATGACAGGATCTATGGCTACACCTTC
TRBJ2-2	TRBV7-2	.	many	CASSLSGAVPGELFF	TGTGCCAGCAGCTTATCAGGGGCGGTTCCCGGGGAGCTGTTTTTT
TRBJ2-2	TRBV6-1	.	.	CASSEAAGALSLELFF	TGTGCCAGCAGTGAAGCCGCAGGGGCCCTAAGTCTGGAGCTGTTTTTT
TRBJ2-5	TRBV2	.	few	CASMKGTYGETQYF	TGTGCCAGCATGAAGGGGACTTACGGGGAGACCCAGTACTTC
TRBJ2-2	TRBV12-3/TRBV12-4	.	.	CASSPRRNNQGATGELFF	TGTGCCAGCAGCCCAAGGCGGAATAACCAAGGCGCAACCGGGGAGCTGTTTTTT
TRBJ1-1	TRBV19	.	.	CASNARKQNTEAFF	TGTGCCAGCAATGCAAGGAAGCAGAACACTGAAGCTTTCTTT
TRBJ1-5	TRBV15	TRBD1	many	CATSRGGTGDNQPQHF	TGTGCCACCAGCAGAGGAGGGACAGGTGACAATCAGCCCCAGCATTTT
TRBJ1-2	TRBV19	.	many	CASSGIGYGYTF	TGTGCCAGTAGTGGCATTGGGTATGGCTACACCTTC
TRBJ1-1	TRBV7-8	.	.	CASASTEAFF	TGTGCCAGCGCGTCCACTGAAGCTTTCTTT
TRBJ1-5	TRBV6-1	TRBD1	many	CASTNPGQGNNQPQHF	TGTGCCAGCACCAATCCGGGACAGGGGAACAATCAGCCCCAGCATTTT
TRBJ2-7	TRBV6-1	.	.	CASTKWRGDEQYF	TGTGCCAGCACCAAGTGGAGGGGCGACGAGCAGTACTTC
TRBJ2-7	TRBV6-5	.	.	CASVATGAYEQYF	TGTGCCAGCGTTGCAACGGGGGCCTACGAGCAGTACTTC
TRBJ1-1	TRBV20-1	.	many	CSARDSGEMNTEAFF	TGCAGTGCTAGAGATTCAGGAGAAATGAACACTGAAGCTTTCTTT
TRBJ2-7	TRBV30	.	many	CAWSVQGYEQYF	TGTGCCTGGAGTGTACAGGGCTACGAGCAGTACTTC
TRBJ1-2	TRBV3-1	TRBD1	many	CASTPDRGSNYGYTF	TGTGCCAGCACCCCGGACAGGGGGTCTAACTATGGCTACACCTTC
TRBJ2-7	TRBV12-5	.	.	CASGLVMGYSYEQYF	TGTGCTAGTGGTTTGGTAATGGGATATTCCTACGAGCAGTACTTC
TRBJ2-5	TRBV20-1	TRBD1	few	CSANPDRAETQYF	TGCAGTGCTAATCCGGACAGGGCAGAGACCCAGTACTTC
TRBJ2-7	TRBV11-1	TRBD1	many	CASSRQGHEQYF	TGTGCCAGCAGTCGACAGGGCCACGAGCAGTACTTC
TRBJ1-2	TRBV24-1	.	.	CATSDPLKNYGYTF	TGTGCCACCAGTGATCCCTTGAAAAACTATGGCTACACCTTC
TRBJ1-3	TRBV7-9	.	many	CASLRGSGNTIYF	TGTGCCAGCCTCCGAGGCTCTGGAAACACCATATATTTT
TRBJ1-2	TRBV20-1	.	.	CSAQANYGYTF	TGCAGTGCTCAAGCTAACTATGGCTACACCTTC
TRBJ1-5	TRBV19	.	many	CASSTERWDSNQPQHF	TGTGCCAGTAGTACAGAACGTTGGGACAGCAATCAGCCCCAGCATTTT